This T cell receptor beta chain was observed in a study of patients and donors after allogeneic stem cell transplantation. MiXCR, applied by TCRdb to the RT-PCR reads, yields one record per CDR3 protein. The sample includes tens of thousands of distinct CDR3 sequences, roughly a third seen only once; the top ten take over 65%. Material for sequencing was blood, either unsorted or a sorted T cell fraction (not recorded which). The receptor comes from a human donor who was either an allogeneic HSCT recipient or a stem cell or donor lymphocyte infusion donor (not recorded which). It is not recorded whose cells these are; they may come from a transplant donor.

The CDR3 nucleotides read TGTGCCAGCTCACCACAAGTCCCGAGGGCTCAAGAGACCCAGTACTTC. Its translation is CASSPQVPRAQETQYF. The V call is TRBV18, the J call TRBJ2-5; weak D call: TRBD2 (5 bases). Germline lookup yields CDR1 KGHSH and CDR2 LQKENI. Trimming left V 1 base short and J 2 bases short, with 14 bases between. CDR3 size: 16 residues. The entire variable domain, with the rest obtained from reference TRBV18 and TRBJ2-5, is as follows: NAGVMQNPRHLVRRRGQEARLRCSPMKGHSHVYWYRQLPEEGLKFMVYLQKENIIDESGMPKERFSAEFPKEGPSILRIQQVVRGDSAAYFCASSPQVPRAQETQYFGPGTRLLVL.